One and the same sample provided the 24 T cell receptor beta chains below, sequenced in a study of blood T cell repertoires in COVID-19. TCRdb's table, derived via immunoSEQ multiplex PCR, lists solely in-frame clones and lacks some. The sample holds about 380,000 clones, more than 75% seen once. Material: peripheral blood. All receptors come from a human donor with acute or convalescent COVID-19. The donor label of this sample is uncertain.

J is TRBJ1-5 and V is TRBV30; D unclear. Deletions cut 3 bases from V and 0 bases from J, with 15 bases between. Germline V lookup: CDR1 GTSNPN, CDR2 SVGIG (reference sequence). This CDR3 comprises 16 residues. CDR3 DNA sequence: TGTGCCTGGAGCGGACCGGGCCTAGCTAGCAATCAGCCCCAGCATTTT. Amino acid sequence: CAWSGPGLASNQPQHF.

The CDR3 sequence: CAISDGRHSVETQYF. In DNA, the CDR3 is TGTGCCATCAGTGATGGGAGACATTCCGTGGAGACCCAGTACTTC. The genes are TRBV10-3 and TRBJ2-5; maybe TRBD2 (5 bases). Germline V gives CDR1 ENHRY, CDR2 SYGVKD. The CDR3 totals 15 residues. The V end lost 3 bases, the J end lost 5 bases, and 16 bases lay between the germline ends.

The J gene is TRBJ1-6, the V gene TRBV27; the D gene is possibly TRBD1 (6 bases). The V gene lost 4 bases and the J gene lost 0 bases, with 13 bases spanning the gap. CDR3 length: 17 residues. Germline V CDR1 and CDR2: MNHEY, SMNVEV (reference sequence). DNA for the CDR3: TGTGCCAGCAGTTCCGGACAGACGAGCTCCTATAATTCACCCCTCCACTTT. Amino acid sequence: CASSSGQTSSYNSPLHF.

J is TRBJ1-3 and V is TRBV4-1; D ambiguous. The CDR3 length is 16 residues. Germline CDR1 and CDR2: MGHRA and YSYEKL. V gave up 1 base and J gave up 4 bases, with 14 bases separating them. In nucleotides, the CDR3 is TGCGCCAGCAGCCAAGTACGAGGGAACACGGGAAACACCATATATTTT. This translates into CASSQVRGNTGNTIYF.

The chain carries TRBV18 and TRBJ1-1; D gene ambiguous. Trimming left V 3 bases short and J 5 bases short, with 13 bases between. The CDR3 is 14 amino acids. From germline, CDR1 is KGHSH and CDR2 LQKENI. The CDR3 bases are TGTGCCAGCTCACCGGACTCCGGAGGGACTGAAGCTTTCTTT. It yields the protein CASSPDSGGTEAFF. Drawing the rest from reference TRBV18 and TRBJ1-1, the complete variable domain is NAGVMQNPRHLVRRRGQEARLRCSPMKGHSHVYWYRQLPEEGLKFMVYLQKENIIDESGMPKERFSAEFPKEGPSILRIQQVVRGDSAAYFCASSPDSGGTEAFFGQGTRLTVV.

The CDR3 reads CASSVEGRPYNEQFF. DNA for the CDR3: TGTGCCAGCAGCGTAGAGGGGCGGCCCTACAATGAGCAGTTCTTC. The V call is TRBV9, the J call TRBJ2-1; D possibly corresponds to TRBD1 (5 bases). This CDR3 has 15 residues. In germline, CDR1 is SGDLS, CDR2 YYNGEE. The V gene lost 0 bases and the J gene lost 2 bases, with 9 bases spanning the gap.

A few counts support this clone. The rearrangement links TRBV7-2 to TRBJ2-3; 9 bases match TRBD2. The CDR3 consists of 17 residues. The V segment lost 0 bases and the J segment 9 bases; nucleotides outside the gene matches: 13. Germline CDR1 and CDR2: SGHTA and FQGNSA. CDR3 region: CASSLAVRGLAGETQYF. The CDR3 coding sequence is TGTGCCAGCAGCTTAGCAGTTCGGGGATTAGCGGGAGAGACGCAGTATTTT. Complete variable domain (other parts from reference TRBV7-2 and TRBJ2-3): GAGVSQSPSNKVTEKGKDVELRCDPISGHTALYWYRQSLGQGLEFLIYFQGNSAPDKSGLPSDRFSAERTGGSVSTLTIQRTQQEDSAVYLCASSLAVRGLAGETQYFGPGTRLTVL.

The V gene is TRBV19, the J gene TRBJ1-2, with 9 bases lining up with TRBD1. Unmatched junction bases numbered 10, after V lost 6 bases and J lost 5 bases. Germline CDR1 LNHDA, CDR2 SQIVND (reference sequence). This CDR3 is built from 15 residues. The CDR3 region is CASRYAGTGRYGYTF. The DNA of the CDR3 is TGTGCCAGTAGATATGCTGGGACAGGGAGATATGGCTACACCTTC.

The CDR3 is CASRDSGIRTDTQYF. The CDR3 DNA reads TGTGCCAGCAGGGATAGCGGGATCAGAACAGATACGCAGTATTTT. The chain employs TRBV3-1 (or the pseudogene TRBV3-2) and TRBJ2-3; the match to TRBD2 covers 8 bases. The CDR3 runs 15 residues. Germline-derived CDR1 and CDR2 are LGHDT and YNNKEL (reference sequence). V was clipped by 6 bases and J by 3 bases; unmatched bases: 8.

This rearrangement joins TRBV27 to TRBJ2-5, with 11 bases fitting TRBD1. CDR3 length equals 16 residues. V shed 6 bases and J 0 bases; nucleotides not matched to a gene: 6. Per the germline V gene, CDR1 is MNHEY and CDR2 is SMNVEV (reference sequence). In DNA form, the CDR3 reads TGTGCCAGCAGGCCTGGGACAGGGGGTAACCAAGAGACCCAGTACTTC. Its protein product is CASRPGTGGNQETQYF.

The CDR3 loop is CASSFGSGRGSYEQYF. The CDR3 DNA sequence: TGTGCCAGCAGCTTTGGATCGGGGAGAGGGTCCTACGAGCAGTACTTC. V gene TRBV11-1 combines with J gene TRBJ2-7; a possible D gene is TRBD2 (5 bases). The germline V gene encodes CDR1 SGHAT and CDR2 FQDESV (reference sequence). Trimming left V 3 bases short and J 1 base short, with 16 bases between. The CDR3 sequence is 16 residues long.

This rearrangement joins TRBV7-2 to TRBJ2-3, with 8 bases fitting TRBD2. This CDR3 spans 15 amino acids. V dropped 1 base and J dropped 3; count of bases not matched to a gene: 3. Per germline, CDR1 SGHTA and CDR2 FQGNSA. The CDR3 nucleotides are TGTGCCAGCAGCTTAGAGGCTAGCGGGACAGATACGCAGTATTTT. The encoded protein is CASSLEASGTDTQYF.

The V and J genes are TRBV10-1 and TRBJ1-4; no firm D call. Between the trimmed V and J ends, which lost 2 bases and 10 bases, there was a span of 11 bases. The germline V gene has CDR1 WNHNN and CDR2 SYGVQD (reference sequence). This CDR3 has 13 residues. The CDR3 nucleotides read TGCGCCAGCAGTGAGAAATTCGCGGGAAAACTGTTTTTT. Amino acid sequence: CASSEKFAGKLFF.

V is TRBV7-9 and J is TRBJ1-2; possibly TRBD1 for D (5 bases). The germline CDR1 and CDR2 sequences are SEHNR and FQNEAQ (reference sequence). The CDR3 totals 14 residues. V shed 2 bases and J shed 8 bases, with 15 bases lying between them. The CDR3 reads CASSLIPTVRGYTF. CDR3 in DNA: TGTGCCAGCAGCTTAATACCGACAGTAAGAGGCTACACCTTC.

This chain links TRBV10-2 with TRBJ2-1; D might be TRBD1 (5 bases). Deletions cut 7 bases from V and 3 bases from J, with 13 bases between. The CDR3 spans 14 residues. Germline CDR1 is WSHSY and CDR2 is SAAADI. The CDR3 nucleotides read TGCGCCAGCACCGCCGATCAGGGCTACAATGAGCAGTTCTTC. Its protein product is CASTADQGYNEQFF.

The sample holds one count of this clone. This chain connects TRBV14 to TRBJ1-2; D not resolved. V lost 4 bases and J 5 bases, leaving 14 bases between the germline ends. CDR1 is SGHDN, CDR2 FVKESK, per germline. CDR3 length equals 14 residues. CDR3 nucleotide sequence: TGTGCCAGCAGCCCTACGAGCAGGCTATATGGCTACACCTTC. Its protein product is CASSPTSRLYGYTF.

CDR3 coding DNA: TGCGCCAGCAGCCAGGAGGAGGGCTATGGCTACACCTTC. It specifies CASSQEEGYGYTF. The chain links TRBV5-1 to TRBJ1-2; D not certain. The germline V gene has CDR1 SGHRS and CDR2 YFSETQ. Trimming removed 4 bases at V and 4 bases at J, with 11 bases between. CDR3 length: 13 amino acids.

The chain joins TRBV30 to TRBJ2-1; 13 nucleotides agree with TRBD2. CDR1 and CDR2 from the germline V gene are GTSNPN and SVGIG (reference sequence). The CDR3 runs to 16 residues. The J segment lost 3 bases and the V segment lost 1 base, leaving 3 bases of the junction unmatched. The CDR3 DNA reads TGTGCCTGGAGTGCGGGACTAGCGGGGCGCTACAATGAGCAGTTCTTC. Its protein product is CAWSAGLAGRYNEQFF.

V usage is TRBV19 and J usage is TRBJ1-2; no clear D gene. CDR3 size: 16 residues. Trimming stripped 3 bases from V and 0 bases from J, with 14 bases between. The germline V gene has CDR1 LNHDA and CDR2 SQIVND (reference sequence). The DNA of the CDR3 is TGTGCCAGTAGTATGAGTAGCGGACGAGCTAACTATGGCTACACCTTC. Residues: CASSMSSGRANYGYTF. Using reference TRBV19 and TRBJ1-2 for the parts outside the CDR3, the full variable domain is DGGITQSPKYLFRKEGQNVTLSCEQNLNHDAMYWYRQDPGQGLRLIYYSQIVNDFQKGDIAEGYSVSREKKESFPLTVTSAQKNPTAFYLCASSMSSGRANYGYTFGSGTRLTVV.

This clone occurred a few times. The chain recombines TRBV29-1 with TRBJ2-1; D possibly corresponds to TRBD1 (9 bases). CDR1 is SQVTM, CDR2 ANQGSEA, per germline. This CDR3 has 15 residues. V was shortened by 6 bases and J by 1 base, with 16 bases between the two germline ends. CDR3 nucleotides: TGCAGCGTCCGGGGGGGACAGGGTTCCTACAATGAGCAGTTCTTC. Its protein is CSVRGGQGSYNEQFF.

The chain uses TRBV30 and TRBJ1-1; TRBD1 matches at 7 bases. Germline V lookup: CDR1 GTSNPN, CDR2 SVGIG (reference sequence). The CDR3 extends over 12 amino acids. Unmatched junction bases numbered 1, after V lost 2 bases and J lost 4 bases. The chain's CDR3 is CAWSYRGTEAFF. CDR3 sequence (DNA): TGTGCCTGGAGTTACAGGGGCACTGAAGCTTTCTTT.

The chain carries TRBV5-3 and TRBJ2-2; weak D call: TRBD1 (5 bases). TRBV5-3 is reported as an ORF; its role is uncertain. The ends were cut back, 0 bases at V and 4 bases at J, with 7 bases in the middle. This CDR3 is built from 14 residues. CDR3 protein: CARSLAGSTGELFF. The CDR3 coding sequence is TGTGCCAGAAGCTTGGCAGGGTCCACCGGGGAGCTGTTTTTT.

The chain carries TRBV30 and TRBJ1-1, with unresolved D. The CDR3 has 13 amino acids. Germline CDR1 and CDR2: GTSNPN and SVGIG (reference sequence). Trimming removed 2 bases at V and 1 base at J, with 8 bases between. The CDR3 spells CAWSFNGNTEAFF. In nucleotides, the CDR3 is TGTGCCTGGAGTTTCAACGGGAACACTGAAGCTTTCTTT.

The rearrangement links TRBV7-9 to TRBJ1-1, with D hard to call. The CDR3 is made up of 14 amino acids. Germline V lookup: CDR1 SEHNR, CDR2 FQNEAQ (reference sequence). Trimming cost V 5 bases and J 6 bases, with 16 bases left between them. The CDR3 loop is CASSPFRMRAEAFF. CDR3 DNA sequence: TGTGCCAGCAGCCCCTTCAGGATGCGGGCTGAAGCTTTCTTT.